This T cell receptor (beta chain) was sequenced during a study of beta chain features in type 1 diabetes. Regarding the study as a whole: HLA influence on TCRB rearrangement stayed unresolved here. Patients with type 1 diabetes carried fewer insertions and had more deletions at their VDJ junctions. Shorter TCRB CDR3s, moderately but significantly so, marked every one of the four CD4+ subsets in Type 1 diabetes patients.

This clone was observed a handful of times. The target antigen is unknown. Sorted CD4+ subsets: naive, central memory, regulatory, stem cell-like memory (CD45RO/CCR7/CD25/CD127/CD95/CD27 panel). Reverse transcription of all isolated RNA meant that expressed TCRB transcripts were sequenced. The table came from immunoSEQ multiplex PCR; TCRdb's copy has only in-frame clones and leaves some out. The data contain 630,000 or so clones, over 12% of them seen just once; the ten biggest clones take up 0.035% to 0.04%. The CDR3 covers 13 residues. V was pared by 6 bases and J by 7 bases, with 17 bases between. Looked up from germline, CDR1 is SGHDT and CDR2 is YYEEEE.

The clonotype originates from a man aged 18 to 30 with type 1 diabetes. Sequenced sample: naive CD4+ T cells from blood. The gene calls are TRBV5-6 and TRBJ2-7, with TRBD2 as a possible D gene (5 bases). CDR3: CASTRRGTGEQYF. CDR3 bases: TGTGCCAGCACCCGTCGGGGAACCGGGGAGCAGTACTTC.